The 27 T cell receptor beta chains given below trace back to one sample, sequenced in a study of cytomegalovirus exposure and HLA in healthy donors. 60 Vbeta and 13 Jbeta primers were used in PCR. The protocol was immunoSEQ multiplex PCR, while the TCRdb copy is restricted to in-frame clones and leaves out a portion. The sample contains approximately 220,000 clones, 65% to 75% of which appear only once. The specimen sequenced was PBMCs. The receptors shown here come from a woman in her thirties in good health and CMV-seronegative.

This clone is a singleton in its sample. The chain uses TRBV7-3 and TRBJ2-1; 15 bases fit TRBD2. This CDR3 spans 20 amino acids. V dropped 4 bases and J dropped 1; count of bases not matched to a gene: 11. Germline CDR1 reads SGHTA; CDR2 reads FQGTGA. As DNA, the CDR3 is TGTGCCAGCAGCTCAGACCCGAGGACTAGCGGGAGGGGTTCCTACAATGAGCAGTTCTTC. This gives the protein CASSSDPRTSGRGSYNEQFF.

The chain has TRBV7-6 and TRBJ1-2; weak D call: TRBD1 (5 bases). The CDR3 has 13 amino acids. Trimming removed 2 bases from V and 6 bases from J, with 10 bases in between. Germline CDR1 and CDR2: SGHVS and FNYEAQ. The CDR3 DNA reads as TGTGCCAGCAGCTTAATCACGGGGGATGGCTACACCTTC. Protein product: CASSLITGDGYTF. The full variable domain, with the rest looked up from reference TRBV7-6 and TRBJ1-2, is GAGVSQSPRYKVTKRGQDVALRCDPISGHVSLYWYRQALGQGPEFLTYFNYEAQQDKSGLPNDRFSAERPEGSISTLTIQRTEQRDSAMYRCASSLITGDGYTFGSGTRLTVV.

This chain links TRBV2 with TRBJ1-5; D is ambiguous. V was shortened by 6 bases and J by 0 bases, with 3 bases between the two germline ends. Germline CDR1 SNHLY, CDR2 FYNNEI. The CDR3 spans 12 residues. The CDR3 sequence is CASRYSNQPQHF. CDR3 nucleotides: TGTGCCAGCAGGTATAGCAATCAGCCCCAGCATTTT.

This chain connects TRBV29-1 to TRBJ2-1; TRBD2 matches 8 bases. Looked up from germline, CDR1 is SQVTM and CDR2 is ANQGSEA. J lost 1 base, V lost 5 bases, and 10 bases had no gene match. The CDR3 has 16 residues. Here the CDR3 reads CSVTIGAGGSYNEQFF. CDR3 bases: TGCAGCGTTACGATAGGGGCGGGGGGTTCCTACAATGAGCAGTTCTTC.

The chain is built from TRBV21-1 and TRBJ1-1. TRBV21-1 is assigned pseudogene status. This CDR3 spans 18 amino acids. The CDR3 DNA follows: TGTGCCAGCAGCAAAGCGGAGGGGCACCGCTCTATGAACACTGAAGCTTTCTTT. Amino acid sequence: CASSKAEGHRSMNTEAFF.

CDR3 sequence: CASSLGYGQKETQYF. As DNA, the CDR3 is TGTGCCAGCAGCTTAGGTTACGGACAAAAAGAGACCCAGTACTTC. This sequence joins TRBV7-9 and TRBJ2-5; perhaps TRBD1 as D (5 bases). V shed 1 base and J shed 3 bases, with 12 bases lying between them. The CDR3 totals 15 residues. The germline V gene has CDR1 SEHNR and CDR2 FQNEAQ (reference sequence).

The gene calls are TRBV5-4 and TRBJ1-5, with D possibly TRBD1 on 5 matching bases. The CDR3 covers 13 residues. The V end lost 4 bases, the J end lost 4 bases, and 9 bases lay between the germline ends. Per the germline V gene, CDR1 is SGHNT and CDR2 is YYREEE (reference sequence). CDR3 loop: CASSPEGNQPQHF. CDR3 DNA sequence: TGTGCCAGCAGCCCGGAGGGGAATCAGCCCCAGCATTTT.

The DNA for the CDR3 is TGTGCCAGCAGTCGGGGTGGGACTGAAGCTTTCTTT. Translating it yields CASSRGGTEAFF. The chain has TRBV6-1 and TRBJ1-1; D is unresolved. The germline V gene has CDR1 MNHNS and CDR2 SASEGT. The CDR3 consists of 12 residues. The V end was cut by 5 bases, the J end by 5 bases, with 9 bases between.

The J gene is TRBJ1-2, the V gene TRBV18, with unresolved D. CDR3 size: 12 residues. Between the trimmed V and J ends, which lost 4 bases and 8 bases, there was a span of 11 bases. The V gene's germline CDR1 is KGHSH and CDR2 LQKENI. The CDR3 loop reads CASSQAVGGYTF. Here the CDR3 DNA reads TGTGCCAGCTCACAGGCAGTCGGGGGCTACACCTTC. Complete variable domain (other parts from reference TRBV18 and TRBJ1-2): NAGVMQNPRHLVRRRGQEARLRCSPMKGHSHVYWYRQLPEEGLKFMVYLQKENIIDESGMPKERFSAEFPKEGPSILRIQQVVRGDSAAYFCASSQAVGGYTFGSGTRLTVV.

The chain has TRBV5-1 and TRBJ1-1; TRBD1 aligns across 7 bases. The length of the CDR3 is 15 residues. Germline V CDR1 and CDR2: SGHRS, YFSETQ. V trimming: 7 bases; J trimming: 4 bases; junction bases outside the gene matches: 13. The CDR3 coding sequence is TGCGCCAGCGCCAGCAGCTTGGCAGGGGGCACTGAAGCTTTCTTT. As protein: CASASSLAGGTEAFF.

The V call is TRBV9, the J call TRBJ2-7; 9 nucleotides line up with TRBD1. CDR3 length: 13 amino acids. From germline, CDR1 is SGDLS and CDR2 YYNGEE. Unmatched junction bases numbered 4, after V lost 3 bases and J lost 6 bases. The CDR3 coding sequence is TGTGCCAGCAGCGCCCCGACAGGGGGCGAGCAGTACTTC. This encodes CASSAPTGGEQYF.

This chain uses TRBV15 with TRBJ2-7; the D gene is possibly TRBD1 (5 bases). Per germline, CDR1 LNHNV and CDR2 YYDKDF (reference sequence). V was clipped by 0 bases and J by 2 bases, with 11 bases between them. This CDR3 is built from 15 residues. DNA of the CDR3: TGTGCCACCAGCAGAGACCGAGACAGTGCCTACGAGCAGTACTTC. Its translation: CATSRDRDSAYEQYF.

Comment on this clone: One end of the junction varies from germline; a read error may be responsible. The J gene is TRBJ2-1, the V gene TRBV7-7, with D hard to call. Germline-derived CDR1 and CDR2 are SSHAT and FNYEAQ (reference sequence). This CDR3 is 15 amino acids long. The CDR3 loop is CASSLGSMANNEQFF. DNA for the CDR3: TGTGCTAGCAGCTTAGGGTCGATGGCCAACAATGAGCAGTTCTTC.

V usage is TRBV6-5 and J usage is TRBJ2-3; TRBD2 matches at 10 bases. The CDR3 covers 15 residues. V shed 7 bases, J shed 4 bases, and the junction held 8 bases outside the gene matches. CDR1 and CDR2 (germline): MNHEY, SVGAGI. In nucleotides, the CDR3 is TGTGCCAGCAAACCAGCGGGAGGGGGCGCAGATACGCAGTATTTT. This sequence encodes CASKPAGGGADTQYF.

The CDR3 bases are TGTGCCAGCAGCTTAGATGGACTAGTCGTCAATGAGCAGTTCTTC. Residues: CASSLDGLVVNEQFF. The chain is built from TRBV7-2 and TRBJ2-1; TRBD2 aligns across 7 bases. This CDR3 has 15 residues. Germline V gene lookup returns CDR1 SGHTA and CDR2 FQGNSA. The ends lost 1 base at V and 6 bases at J; junction bases unmatched: 6. The full variable domain, completed using reference TRBV7-2 and TRBJ2-1, is GAGVSQSPSNKVTEKGKDVELRCDPISGHTALYWYRQSLGQGLEFLIYFQGNSAPDKSGLPSDRFSAERTGGSVSTLTIQRTQQEDSAVYLCASSLDGLVVNEQFFGPGTRLTVL.

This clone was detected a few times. DNA for the CDR3: TGTGCCAGCAGTCGGGCGACCGGGACAGGTCTTCAAGCTTTCTTT. Translating gives CASSRATGTGLQAFF. The chain recombines TRBV6-5 with TRBJ1-1; the match to TRBD1 covers 8 bases. The CDR3 sequence is 15 residues long. Germline assignment: CDR1 MNHEY and CDR2 SVGAGI. Unmatched junction bases numbered 14, after V lost 5 bases and J lost 9 bases.

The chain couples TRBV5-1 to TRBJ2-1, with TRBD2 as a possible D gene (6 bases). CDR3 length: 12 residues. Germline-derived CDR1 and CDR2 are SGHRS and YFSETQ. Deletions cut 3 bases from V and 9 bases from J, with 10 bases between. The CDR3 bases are TGCGCCAGCAGCTGGACTACGACTGAGCAGTTCTTC. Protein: CASSWTTTEQFF.

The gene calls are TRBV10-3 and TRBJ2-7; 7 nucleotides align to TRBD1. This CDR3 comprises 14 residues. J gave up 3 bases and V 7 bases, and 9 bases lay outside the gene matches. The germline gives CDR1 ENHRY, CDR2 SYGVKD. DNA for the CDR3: TGTGCCATCACCCCGACCGGGACAGTCTACGAGCAGTACTTC. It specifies CAITPTGTVYEQYF.

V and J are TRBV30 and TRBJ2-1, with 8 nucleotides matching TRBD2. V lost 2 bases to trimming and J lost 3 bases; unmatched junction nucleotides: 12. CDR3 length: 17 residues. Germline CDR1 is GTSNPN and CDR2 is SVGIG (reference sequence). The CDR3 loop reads CAWSLGGTSGLYNEQFF. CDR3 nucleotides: TGTGCCTGGAGTTTAGGGGGAACTAGCGGACTCTACAATGAGCAGTTCTTC.

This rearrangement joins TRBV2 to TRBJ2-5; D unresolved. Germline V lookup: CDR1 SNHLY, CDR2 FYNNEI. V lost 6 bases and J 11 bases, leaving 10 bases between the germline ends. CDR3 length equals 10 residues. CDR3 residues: CASSFGEQYF. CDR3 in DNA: TGTGCCAGCAGCTTTGGAGAGCAGTACTTC.

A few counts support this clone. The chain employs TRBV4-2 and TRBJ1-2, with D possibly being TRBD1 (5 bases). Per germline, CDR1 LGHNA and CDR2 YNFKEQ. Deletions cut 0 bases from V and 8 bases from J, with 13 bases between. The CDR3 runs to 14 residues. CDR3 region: CASSQDETARGYTF. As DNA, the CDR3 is TGTGCCAGCAGCCAAGATGAGACAGCTCGGGGCTACACCTTC.

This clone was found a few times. In DNA form, the CDR3 reads TGTGCCAGCAGTTTAAAAGGGGGAGATCAGCCCCAGCATTTT. It codes for CASSLKGGDQPQHF. The chain carries TRBV27 and TRBJ1-5; maybe TRBD1 (6 bases). The germline V and J ends were trimmed by 2 bases and 5 bases, with 10 bases remaining between them. Germline CDR1 MNHEY, CDR2 SMNVEV (reference sequence). There are 14 residues in the CDR3.

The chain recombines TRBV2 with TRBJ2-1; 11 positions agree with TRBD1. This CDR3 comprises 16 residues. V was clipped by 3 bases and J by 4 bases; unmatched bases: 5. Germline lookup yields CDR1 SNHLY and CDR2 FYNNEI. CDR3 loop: CASSEGQGETYNEQFF. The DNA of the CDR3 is TGTGCCAGCAGTGAGGGACAGGGGGAGACTTACAATGAGCAGTTCTTC.

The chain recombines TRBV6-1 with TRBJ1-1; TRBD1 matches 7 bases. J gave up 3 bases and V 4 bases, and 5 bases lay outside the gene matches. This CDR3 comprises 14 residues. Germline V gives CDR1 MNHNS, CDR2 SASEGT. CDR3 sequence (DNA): TGTGCCAGCAGTGCCCGACAGGGTGACACTGAAGCTTTCTTT. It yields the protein CASSARQGDTEAFF.

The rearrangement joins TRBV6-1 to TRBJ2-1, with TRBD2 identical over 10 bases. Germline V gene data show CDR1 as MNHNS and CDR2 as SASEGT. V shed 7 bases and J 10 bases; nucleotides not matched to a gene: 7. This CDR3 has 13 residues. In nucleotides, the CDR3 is TGTGCCAGCACCCGGACTAGCGGCTTGGAGCAGTTCTTC. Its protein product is CASTRTSGLEQFF.

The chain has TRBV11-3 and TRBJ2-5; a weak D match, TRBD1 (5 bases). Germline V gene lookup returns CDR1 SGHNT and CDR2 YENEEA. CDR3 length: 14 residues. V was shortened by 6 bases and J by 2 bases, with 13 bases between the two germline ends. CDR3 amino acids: CASRPTGYQETQYF. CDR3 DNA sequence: TGTGCCAGCAGACCTACAGGCTATCAAGAGACCCAGTACTTC.

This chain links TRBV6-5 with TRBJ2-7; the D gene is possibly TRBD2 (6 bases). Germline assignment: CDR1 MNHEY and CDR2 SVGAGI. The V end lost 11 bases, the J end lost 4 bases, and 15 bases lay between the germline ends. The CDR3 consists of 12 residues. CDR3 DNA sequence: TGTGCCCCCTGGGACGGGAGTTACGAGCAGTACTTC. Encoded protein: CAPWDGSYEQYF.